Shown below are 24 T cell receptor beta chains from a single sample sequenced in a study of regulatory T cells in long-lasting Graves disease. Combining iRepertoire HTBI primers with Arm-PCR of CDR3 regions, the authors built TCR beta libraries. TCRdb reprocessed the multiplex PCR reads via MiXCR and lists one record per CDR3 protein. This table holds hundreds of thousands of distinct CDR3 sequences, about 16% found once. The sample's time point: newly diagnosed GD, antithyroid drugs for less than 3 months. Isolated PBMC RNA provided the starting material for the TCR library. This same sample was also part of a study on T cells in Graves' hyperthyroidism and ophthalmopathy.

The sample consisted of peripheral blood mononuclear cells (PBMCs), taken at new diagnosis, from a patient treated with antithyroid drugs. The receptors come from a man aged 18 to 35 with Graves disease.

There are many counts of this clonotype. The chain couples TRBV25-1 to TRBJ1-5; 10 bases are a match to TRBD1. With 6 bases clipped from V and 4 bases from J, the junction kept 3 bases outside the gene matches. The CDR3 extends over 14 amino acids. Germline loops: CDR1 MGHDK, CDR2 SYGVNS. Written as DNA, the CDR3 is TGTGCCAGCAGGGGGACAGGGGATAATCAGCCCCAGCATTTT. Its protein product is CASRGTGDNQPQHF.

V usage is TRBV6-1 and J usage is TRBJ2-1, with TRBD2 identical over 12 bases. V lost 2 bases and J lost 0; bases outside the gene matches: 5. Germline CDR1 is MNHNS and CDR2 is SASEGT. The length of the CDR3 is 18 residues. The CDR3 sequence is CASSELATSGSSYNEQFF. The CDR3, as DNA: TGTGCCAGCAGTGAACTCGCGACTAGCGGGAGCTCCTACAATGAGCAGTTCTTC.

This clonotype was counted only a few times. This chain connects TRBV18 to TRBJ1-2, with 9 bases fitting TRBD1. This CDR3 has 15 residues. Germline V gives CDR1 KGHSH, CDR2 LQKENI. V trimming: 2 bases; J trimming: 4 bases; junction bases outside the gene matches: 5. CDR3 region: CASSPGTGRFYGYTF. The CDR3 region has the DNA TGTGCCAGCTCACCAGGGACAGGGAGGTTCTATGGCTACACCTTC.

The table lists this clonotype with a few counts. The V and J genes are TRBV4-1 and TRBJ2-7; no clear D gene. Trimming stripped 0 bases from V and 2 bases from J, with 17 bases between. From germline, CDR1 is MGHRA and CDR2 YSYEKL. This CDR3 region has 17 residues. CDR3 coding DNA: TGCGCCAGCAGCCAAGATTTGAGCCGAGTGGTCCCCTACGAGCAGTACTTC. This translates into CASSQDLSRVVPYEQYF.

This clonotype was seen a handful of times. The chain links TRBV30 to TRBJ2-7, with 11 positions matching TRBD1. With V trimmed by 2 bases and J by 5 bases, 5 bases remained unmatched. Germline CDR1 reads GTSNPN; CDR2 reads SVGIG (reference sequence). The CDR3 sequence is 14 residues long. As DNA, the CDR3 is TGTGCCTGGAGTCCCCAGGGACAGGGGGACGAGCAGTACTTC. This codes for CAWSPQGQGDEQYF.

This clonotype was seen a handful of times. The chain has TRBV13 and TRBJ1-2; 12 bases align to TRBD1. The CDR3 extends over 16 amino acids. Germline loops: CDR1 PRHDT, CDR2 FYEKMQ (reference sequence). V lost 4 bases and J lost 8; bases outside the gene matches: 11. The CDR3 DNA reads TGTGCCAGCAGCTGGGCCGGGACAGGGGGCGCGGGGGGCTACACCTTC. It specifies CASSWAGTGGAGGYTF.

In this sample, this clonotype turned up many times. The chain uses TRBV28 and TRBJ2-3; the D gene is possibly TRBD2 (5 bases). Germline V gives CDR1 MDHEN, CDR2 SYDVKM. This CDR3 comprises 14 residues. Trimming pared 8 bases from V and 0 bases from J, leaving 12 bases between. CDR3 amino acids: CASGADTSTDTQYF. In DNA form, the CDR3 reads TGTGCCAGCGGAGCGGATACTAGCACAGATACGCAGTATTTT.

Regarding this clonotype: Relative to the germline gene, one junction end is altered; a read error may explain this. The rearrangement uses TRBV4-1 and TRBJ2-7, with D perhaps given as TRBD1 or TRBD2 (5 bases each). The germline CDR1 and CDR2 sequences are MGHRA and YSYEKL. This CDR3 spans 13 amino acids. In DNA, the CDR3 is TGCGCCAGCAACCAAGGGGACCGCTACGAGCAGTACTTC. Translated: CASNQGDRYEQYF.

This chain links TRBV29-1 with TRBJ2-7; unclear D gene. The length of the CDR3 is 11 residues. V lost 3 bases to trimming and J lost 4 bases, with 7 bases between them. The germline V gene has CDR1 SQVTM and CDR2 ANQGSEA. In DNA form, the CDR3 reads TGCAGCGTTGACGCCGGGTACGAGCAGTACTTC. Translating gives CSVDAGYEQYF.

This chain connects TRBV2 to TRBJ2-7; unclear D gene. Trimming stripped 7 bases from V and 2 bases from J, with 12 bases between. Germline V gene lookup returns CDR1 SNHLY and CDR2 FYNNEI. CDR3 length: 13 amino acids. The DNA for the CDR3 is TGTGCCAGCACCGTAGGACGTACCTACGAGCAGTACTTC. Translation gives CASTVGRTYEQYF.

The chain has TRBV28 and TRBJ2-1, with D perhaps TRBD2 (6 bases). Germline V gene sequence: CDR1 MDHEN, CDR2 SYDVKM. V shed 6 bases and J shed 9 bases, with 15 bases lying between them. CDR3 length: 13 residues. As DNA, the CDR3 is TGTGCCAGCAGCAGCGGGCCCGTGGGTGAGCAGTTCTTC. Protein: CASSSGPVGEQFF.

This clonotype was recorded once. The conserved closing phenylalanine or tryptophan is absent in this CDR3, likely reflecting a read error. The gene calls are TRBV5-1 and TRBJ2-7, with 12 positions matching TRBD2. Per the germline V gene, CDR1 is SGHRS and CDR2 is YFSETQ. The CDR3 contains 15 residues. V was clipped by 1 base and J by 1 base; unmatched bases: 0. The CDR3 DNA sequence: TGCGCCAGCAGCTTGCTAGCGGGAGGGTCCTACGAGCAGTACTCC. Translated, it gives CASSLLAGGSYEQYS.

The chain couples TRBV30 to TRBJ2-7; D remains unclear. The germline V and J ends were trimmed by 2 bases and 5 bases, with 16 bases remaining between them. Germline lookup yields CDR1 GTSNPN and CDR2 SVGIG (reference sequence). The CDR3 totals 14 residues. Here the CDR3 reads CAWSSLDVEDEQYF. CDR3 sequence (DNA): TGTGCCTGGAGTTCGCTAGACGTGGAAGACGAGCAGTACTTC. The variable domain in full, with the rest retrieved from reference TRBV30 and TRBJ2-7, is SQTIHQWPATLVQPVGSPLSLECTVEGTSNPNLYWYRQAAGRGLQLLFYSVGIGQISSEVPQNLSASRPQDRQFILSSKKLLLSDSGFYLCAWSSLDVEDEQYFGPGTRLTVT.

The table lists this clonotype with many counts. V usage is TRBV28 and J usage is TRBJ1-4, with D tentatively TRBD1 (5 bases). Germline-derived CDR1 and CDR2 are MDHEN and SYDVKM. The CDR3 spans 12 residues. With 3 bases removed from V and 11 bases from J, the gap between germline ends came to 10 bases. The CDR3 coding sequence is TGTGCCAGCAGTTTGTCCGGGGGGAAACTGTTTTTT. Translation: CASSLSGGKLFF.

This clonotype was counted a few times. The chain uses TRBV12-3 or TRBV12-4 and TRBJ2-7, with 8 bases that match TRBD1. This CDR3 is built from 18 residues. The junction had 13 bases not matched to a gene; V was cut back by 2 bases and J by 1 base. The CDR3, as DNA: TGTGCCAGCAGTTTATCCCCCACCTGGACAGGGCTGTCCTACGAGCAGTACTTC. This encodes CASSLSPTWTGLSYEQYF.

This clonotype was recorded at least ten times. The chain is built from TRBV7-9 and TRBJ2-7; weak D call: TRBD1 (5 bases). V gave up 0 bases and J gave up 2 bases, with 17 bases separating them. From germline, CDR1 is SEHNR and CDR2 FQNEAQ (reference sequence). This CDR3 region has 17 residues. CDR3 in DNA: TGTGCCAGCAGCTTAGCATTGGCAGGGCCCATAACCTACGAGCAGTACTTC. Its protein is CASSLALAGPITYEQYF.

This clonotype has just a few counts. The V gene is TRBV7-6, the J gene TRBJ2-7; 11 positions agree with TRBD2. The ends lost 5 bases at V and 6 bases at J; junction bases unmatched: 12. The germline V gene has CDR1 SGHVS and CDR2 FNYEAQ. The CDR3 contains 16 residues. CDR3 bases: TGTGCCAGCAGCCCTCTAACTAGCGGGAGTCTATCCGAGCAGTACTTC. Translated, it gives CASSPLTSGSLSEQYF.

This clonotype was seen a handful of times. This chain uses TRBV7-9 with TRBJ2-2; TRBD1 matches at 7 bases. With V trimmed by 5 bases and J by 0 bases, 6 bases remained unmatched. The germline gives CDR1 SEHNR, CDR2 FQNEAQ (reference sequence). The CDR3 length is 16 residues. In DNA form, the CDR3 reads TGTGCCAGCAGCCCGGGGACAGCCGCGAACACCGGGGAGCTGTTTTTT. Protein product: CASSPGTAANTGELFF.

A note on this clonotype: A far larger clone is off by one base, so a read error is likely. Because the CDR3 is missing its conserved closing phenylalanine or tryptophan, this is likely a read error. This sequence joins TRBV3-1 and TRBJ2-1, with D perhaps TRBD1 or TRBD2 (5 bases each). The last part of the DNA fits TRBJ2-5 better; the J call may be wrong. The CDR3 is 13 residues long. Germline values: CDR1 LGHDT, CDR2 YNNKEL (reference sequence). The CDR3 is CASRPRGEETQYL. The CDR3 nucleotides read TGTGCCAGCAGACCCCGAGGGGAAGAGACCCAGTACCTC.

This clonotype appeared a few times. The gene calls are TRBV27 and TRBJ2-5; 8 positions agree with TRBD2. After removal of 4 bases from V and 1 base from J, the junction contained 5 bases not matched to a gene. CDR1 and CDR2 from the germline V gene are MNHEY and SMNVEV (reference sequence). This CDR3 is 15 amino acids long. In DNA form, the CDR3 reads TGTGCCAGCAGTTCGAAGCGGGAGCGCCAAGAGACCCAGTACTTC. Protein product: CASSSKRERQETQYF.

This chain joins TRBV10-3 and TRBJ2-1, with D perhaps assigned TRBD1 or TRBD2 (5 bases each). The CDR3 sequence is 14 residues long. V shed 6 bases and J shed 7 bases, with 16 bases lying between them. Germline CDR1 reads ENHRY; CDR2 reads SYGVKD. CDR3 region: CAIRDSGGGNEQFF. For the CDR3, the DNA is TGTGCCATCAGGGACTCTGGGGGTGGTAATGAGCAGTTCTTC.

With respect to this clonotype: A much larger clone differs from this one at a single base, so this may be a read error. The chain carries TRBV6-5 and TRBJ2-1; D is possibly TRBD1 (5 bases). Germline V gene data show CDR1 as MNHEY and CDR2 as SVGAGI. CDR3 length equals 17 residues. DNA of the CDR3: TGTGTCAGCAGTTACTCGCCTAGGGGCCCCTCCTACAATGAGCAGTTCTTC. This encodes CVSSYSPRGPSYNEQFF.

This clonotype was seen more than once but under ten times. The rearrangement joins TRBV6-1 to TRBJ2-7, with TRBD2 matching over 11 bases. There are 14 residues in the CDR3. Germline CDR1 is MNHNS and CDR2 is SASEGT. V lost 6 bases, J lost 10 bases, and 11 bases stayed unmatched. CDR3 nucleotides: TGTGCCAGCAGCCGGGAGACTAGCGGGACTGATCAGTACTTC. Its protein product is CASSRETSGTDQYF.

The chain uses TRBV6-2 or TRBV6-3 and TRBJ1-3, with 8 bases lining up with TRBD1. The V segment lost 5 bases and the J segment 1 base; nucleotides outside the gene matches: 13. CDR3 size: 18 residues. In germline, CDR1 is MNHEY, CDR2 SVGEGT. CDR3: CASSGLPGQALSGNTIYF. In DNA form, the CDR3 reads TGTGCCAGCAGTGGCTTACCGGGACAGGCTTTATCTGGAAACACCATATATTTT.